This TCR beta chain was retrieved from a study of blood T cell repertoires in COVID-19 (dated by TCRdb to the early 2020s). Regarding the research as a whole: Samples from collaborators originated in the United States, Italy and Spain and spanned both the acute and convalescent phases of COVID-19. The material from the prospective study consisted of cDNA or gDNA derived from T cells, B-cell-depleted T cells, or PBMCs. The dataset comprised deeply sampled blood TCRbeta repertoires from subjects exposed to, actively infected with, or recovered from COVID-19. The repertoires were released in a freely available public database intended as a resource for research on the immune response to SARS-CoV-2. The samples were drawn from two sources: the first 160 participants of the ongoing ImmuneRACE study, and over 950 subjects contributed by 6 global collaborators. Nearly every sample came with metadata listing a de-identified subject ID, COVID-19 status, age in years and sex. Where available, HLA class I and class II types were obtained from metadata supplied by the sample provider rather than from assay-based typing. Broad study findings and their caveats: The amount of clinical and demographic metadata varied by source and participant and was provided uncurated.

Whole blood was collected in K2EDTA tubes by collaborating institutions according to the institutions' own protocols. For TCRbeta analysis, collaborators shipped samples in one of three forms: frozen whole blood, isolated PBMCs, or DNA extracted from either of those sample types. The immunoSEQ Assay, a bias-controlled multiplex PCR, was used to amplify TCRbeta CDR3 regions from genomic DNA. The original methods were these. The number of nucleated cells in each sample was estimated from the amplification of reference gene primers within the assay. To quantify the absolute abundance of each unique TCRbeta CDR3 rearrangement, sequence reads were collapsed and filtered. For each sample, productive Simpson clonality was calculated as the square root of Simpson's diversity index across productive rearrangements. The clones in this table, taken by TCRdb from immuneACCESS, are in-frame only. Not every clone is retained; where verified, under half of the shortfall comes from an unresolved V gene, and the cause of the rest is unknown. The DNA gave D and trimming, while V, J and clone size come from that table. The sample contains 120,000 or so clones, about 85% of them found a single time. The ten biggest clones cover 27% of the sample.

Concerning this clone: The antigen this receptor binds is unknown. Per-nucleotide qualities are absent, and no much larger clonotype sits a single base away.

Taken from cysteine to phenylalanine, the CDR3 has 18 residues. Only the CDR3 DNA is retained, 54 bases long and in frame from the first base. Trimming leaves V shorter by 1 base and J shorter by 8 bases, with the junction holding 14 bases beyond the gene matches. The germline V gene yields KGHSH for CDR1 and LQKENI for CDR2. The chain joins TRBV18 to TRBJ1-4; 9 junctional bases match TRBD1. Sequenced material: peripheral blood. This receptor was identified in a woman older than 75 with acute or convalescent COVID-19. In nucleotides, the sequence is TGTGCCAGCTCACCACAAAGGAGGGCCGGGACAGGGAAAGAAAAACTGTTTTTT. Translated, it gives CASSPQRRAGTGKEKLFF. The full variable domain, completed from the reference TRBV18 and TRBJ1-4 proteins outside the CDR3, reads NAGVMQNPRHLVRRRGQEARLRCSPMKGHSHVYWYRQLPEEGLKFMVYLQKENIIDESGMPKERFSAEFPKEGPSILRIQQVVRGDSAAYFCASSPQRRAGTGKEKLFFGSGTQLSVL.